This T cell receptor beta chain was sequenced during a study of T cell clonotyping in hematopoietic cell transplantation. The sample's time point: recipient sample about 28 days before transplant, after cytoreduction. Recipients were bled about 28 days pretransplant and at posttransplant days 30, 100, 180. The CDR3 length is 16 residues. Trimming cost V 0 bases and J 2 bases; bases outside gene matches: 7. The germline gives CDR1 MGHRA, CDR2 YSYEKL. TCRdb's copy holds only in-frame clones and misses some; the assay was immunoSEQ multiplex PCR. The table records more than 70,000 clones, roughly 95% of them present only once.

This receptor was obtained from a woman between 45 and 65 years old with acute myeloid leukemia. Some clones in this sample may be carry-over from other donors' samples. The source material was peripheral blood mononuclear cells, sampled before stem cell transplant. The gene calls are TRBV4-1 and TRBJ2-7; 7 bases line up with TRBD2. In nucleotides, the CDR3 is TGCGCCAGCAGCCAAGATCCGGGGGGATCCCCCTACGAGCAGTACTTC. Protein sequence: CASSQDPGGSPYEQYF.